The source of this T cell receptor (beta chain) is a study of blood T cell repertoires in COVID-19. Study context: T cells, B-cell-depleted T cells, or PBMCs provided the cDNA or gDNA that served as material.

Sequenced by immunoSEQ multiplex PCR; TCRdb stores in-frame clones only, minus some. The profile shows 250,000 to 350,000 clones, around 87% of them singletons. The germline gives CDR1 SNHLY, CDR2 FYNNEI. This CDR3 spans 15 amino acids. Between the trimmed V and J ends, which lost 6 bases and 2 bases, there was a span of 14 bases. Adults between about 18 and 89 years of age took part from about 24 US areas. Participants' reported clinical history set cohort assignment. This clone showed up just once. Sequencing input: PBMCs or T cells enriched from blood (not recorded which). This TCR derives from a woman younger than 45 who had recovered from COVID-19. The rearrangement uses TRBV2 and TRBJ1-5, with TRBD1 as a possible D gene (5 bases). This chain's CDR3 is CASRRDEGGNQPQHF. As DNA, the CDR3 is TGTGCCAGCAGAAGGGATGAAGGGGGCAATCAGCCCCAGCATTTT.